The 17 T cell receptor beta chains in this list originate from one sample, sequenced in a study of T cells after yellow fever vaccination. TCRdb re-derived calls from the 5' RACE reads in MiXCR, one entry per CDR3 protein. The sample has 250,000 to 350,000 distinct CDR3 sequences; 6.8% are singletons. The material was PBMCs, obtained approximately 40 days after the first yellow fever vaccination. The receptors stem from a man between 18 and 35 years old who received the YFV17D yellow fever vaccine.

Regarding this clonotype: A much larger clone is a single base away; this may be a read error. The chain has TRBV14 and TRBJ2-6; no reliable D call. Germline V CDR1 and CDR2: SGHDN, FVKESK. V was trimmed by 3 bases and J by 0 bases, leaving 18 bases between them. CDR3 length equals 19 residues. CDR3 region: CASSHPRSRLSSGANVLTF. The CDR3 nucleotides are TGTGCCAGCAGCCATCCAAGGAGCAGGCTAAGCTCTGGGGCCAACGTCCTGACTTTC.

The chain has TRBV15 and TRBJ1-6, with D perhaps matching TRBD1 (5 bases). CDR1 is LNHNV, CDR2 YYDKDF, per germline (reference sequence). This CDR3 contains 15 residues. V was pared by 0 bases and J by 7 bases, with 10 bases between. DNA of the CDR3: TGTGCCACCAGCAGAGATCCAGGGCGCAATTCACCCCTCCACTTT. It specifies CATSRDPGRNSPLHF.

This clonotype was detected only a few times. V and J are TRBV6-6 and TRBJ1-2, with a tentative D call TRBD1 (6 bases). This CDR3 has 13 residues. Looked up from germline, CDR1 is MNHNY and CDR2 is SVGAGI (reference sequence). Trimming took off 10 bases at V and 3 bases at J, with 15 bases between the two ends. In DNA form, the CDR3 reads TGTGCCACCAGGGGAGGGGGGGACTATGGCTACACCTTC. Encoded protein: CATRGGGDYGYTF.

This clonotype was detected a few times. This chain links TRBV29-1 with TRBJ2-3; D unclear. The V gene lost 4 bases and the J gene lost 5 bases, with 7 bases spanning the gap. In germline, CDR1 is SQVTM, CDR2 ANQGSEA. The CDR3 is 11 residues long. The chain's CDR3 is CSVVGRDTQYF. In DNA form, the CDR3 reads TGCAGCGTTGTTGGACGAGATACGCAGTATTTT.

The chain couples TRBV10-3 to TRBJ2-5; D is possibly TRBD1 (5 bases). Germline loops: CDR1 ENHRY, CDR2 SYGVKD. V lost 4 bases and J 0 bases, leaving 12 bases between the germline ends. CDR3 length: 15 residues. The CDR3 loop reads CAISGTPGNQETQYF. In nucleotides, the CDR3 is TGTGCCATCAGTGGGACCCCAGGGAACCAAGAGACCCAGTACTTC.

This clonotype was observed a few times. V gene TRBV4-2 combines with J gene TRBJ1-2; a weak D match, TRBD1 (6 bases). Trimming stripped 8 bases from V and 2 bases from J, with 21 bases between. CDR1 and CDR2 from the germline V gene are LGHNA and YNFKEQ. The CDR3 consists of 16 residues. CDR3 residues: CASAGGTTTLNYGYTF. As DNA, the CDR3 is TGTGCCAGCGCCGGTGGGACAACAACCCTCAACTATGGCTACACCTTC.

CDR3 residues: CASSWTGWQETQYF. For the CDR3, the DNA is TGTGCCAGCAGCTGGACGGGTTGGCAAGAGACCCAGTACTTC. The V gene is TRBV7-9, the J gene TRBJ2-5, with D uncertain. The length of the CDR3 is 14 residues. CDR1 and CDR2 (germline): SEHNR, FQNEAQ (reference sequence). V was cut by 4 bases and J by 2 bases, with 11 bases left in between.

This clonotype was counted only a few times. This chain joins TRBV29-1 and TRBJ1-1; tentatively, D is TRBD1 (5 bases). Germline loops: CDR1 SQVTM, CDR2 ANQGSEA. V was cut by 1 base and J by 4 bases, with 13 bases left in between. The CDR3 sequence is 14 residues long. CDR3 amino acids: CSVEGGIGTTEAFF. In DNA form, the CDR3 reads TGCAGCGTTGAAGGTGGGATAGGGACCACTGAAGCTTTCTTT.

This clonotype was seen a handful of times. The V gene is TRBV6-2 or TRBV6-3, the J gene TRBJ2-7; 8 bases fit TRBD2. The V and J ends lost 7 bases and 3 bases, in that order; junction bases with no gene match: 26. Germline-derived CDR1 and CDR2 are MNHEY and SVGEGT. This CDR3 region has 20 residues. CDR3 sequence reads: CASIPRRRAASGPNLYEQYF. The CDR3 region has the DNA TGTGCCAGCATCCCTAGGCGGAGGGCGGCTAGCGGGCCGAACCTCTACGAGCAGTACTTC.

This clonotype was seen more than once but under ten times. V is TRBV7-2 and J is TRBJ1-5; no firm D call. The V and J ends lost 5 bases and 6 bases respectively, with 8 bases between them. Germline V gene lookup returns CDR1 SGHTA and CDR2 FQGNSA. CDR3 size: 12 residues. In nucleotides, the CDR3 is TGTGCCAGCAGCCGACCCTTTCAGCCCCAGCATTTT. This gives the protein CASSRPFQPQHF.

This clonotype has more than one count but fewer than ten. As DNA, the CDR3 is TGTGCCGCGACAGGCGAGGCAGATACGCAGTATTTT. Protein product: CAATGEADTQYF. The rearrangement uses TRBV3-1 and TRBJ2-3, with D possibly matching TRBD1 (6 bases). This CDR3 is built from 12 residues. V was shortened by 11 bases and J by 4 bases, with 13 bases between the two germline ends. Germline values: CDR1 LGHDT, CDR2 YNNKEL (reference sequence).

This clonotype was observed a handful of times. The chain links TRBV28 to TRBJ1-4, with 7 bases that match TRBD1. Germline trimming cut 5 bases from V and 2 bases from J; bases unmatched to any gene: 11. The CDR3 totals 17 residues. Per the germline V gene, CDR1 is MDHEN and CDR2 is SYDVKM. As DNA, the CDR3 is TGTGCCAGCAGTCCCCGGACAGGCGGGTGGACTAATGAAAAACTGTTTTTT. The encoded protein is CASSPRTGGWTNEKLFF.

This clonotype appeared a few times. The V gene is TRBV5-4, the J gene TRBJ2-1, with TRBD2 matching 8 bases. V dropped 5 bases and J dropped 3; count of bases not matched to a gene: 7. Germline V CDR1 and CDR2: SGHNT, YYREEE (reference sequence). There are 15 residues in the CDR3. This CDR3 reads CASSRPGGDYNEQFF. The CDR3 DNA sequence: TGTGCCAGCAGTCGGCCGGGAGGGGACTACAATGAGCAGTTCTTC.

This clonotype was picked up many times. This chain's CDR3 is CASSYSGSQETQYF. CDR3 in DNA: TGTGCCAGCAGTTATAGCGGCAGCCAAGAGACCCAGTACTTC. The genes are TRBV6-5 and TRBJ2-5; TRBD2 is a possible D gene (6 bases). Germline CDR1 and CDR2: MNHEY and SVGAGI. Deletions cut 3 bases from V and 1 base from J, with 9 bases between. The CDR3 is made up of 14 amino acids.

This clonotype was seen at least ten times. CDR3 bases: TGTGCCAGCAAGGGACAGGAGAGCTCCTACGAGCAGTACTTC. It translates to CASKGQESSYEQYF. This rearrangement joins TRBV6-1 to TRBJ2-7, with TRBD1 identical over 8 bases. The CDR3 has 14 residues. Germline V lookup: CDR1 MNHNS, CDR2 SASEGT. The V gene end was trimmed by 7 bases and the J gene end by 0 bases; junction bases not matched to a gene: 5.

In this sample, this clonotype turned up many times. The V gene is TRBV7-2, the J gene TRBJ1-1; D is uncertain. V shed 5 bases and J shed 8 bases, with 6 bases lying between them. The CDR3 spans 10 residues. Germline assignment: CDR1 SGHTA and CDR2 FQGNSA. CDR3 sequence (DNA): TGTGCCAGCAGCCGTCGAGAAGCTTTCTTT. Amino acid sequence: CASSRREAFF.

CDR3 DNA sequence: TGTGCCAGCAGCGGACAGGGGAACTATGGCTACACCTTC. Translating gives CASSGQGNYGYTF. The chain couples TRBV6-1 to TRBJ1-2; TRBD1 agrees at 9 bases. Unmatched junction bases numbered 1, after V lost 6 bases and J lost 2 bases. Per the germline V gene, CDR1 is MNHNS and CDR2 is SASEGT. The CDR3 loop spans 13 amino acids.